Presented here are 9 T cell receptor beta chains from one specimen sequenced in a study of shared clonotypes between healthy human individuals. CD45RO negativity and positive selection for CCR7 defined naive CD8 cells, a population that excluded terminally differentiated effector memory CD45RA+ cells. Sequenced by immunoSEQ multiplex PCR; TCRdb stores in-frame clones only, minus some. The profile covers some 2,100,000 clones, with 85% to 95% appearing a single time and approximately 1.7% taken by the ten largest. Specimen: naive CD8+ T cells from PBMCs. These receptors were obtained from a man aged 18 to 35 in good health. Some clones in this sample may be carry-over from other donors' samples.

The chain recombines TRBV19 with TRBJ2-7; 9 bases map to TRBD1. CDR1 LNHDA and CDR2 SQIVND come from the germline V gene (reference sequence). The CDR3 loop spans 13 amino acids. V shed 6 bases, J shed 3 bases, and the junction held 3 bases outside the gene matches. The CDR3 nucleotides read TGTGCCAGTAGGCGACAGGGGGGCTACGAGCAGTACTTC. Translation: CASRRQGGYEQYF.

The V call is TRBV6-4, the J call TRBJ2-2; D ambiguous. CDR1 and CDR2 from the germline V gene are MRHNA and SNTAGT. CDR3 length: 14 residues. Trimming stripped 8 bases from V and 1 base from J, with 11 bases between. CDR3 protein: CASPPNWNTGELFF. CDR3 DNA: TGTGCCAGCCCCCCTAACTGGAACACCGGGGAGCTGTTTTTT.

The chain carries TRBV27 and TRBJ1-5; weak D call: TRBD1 (5 bases). CDR1 and CDR2 (germline): MNHEY, SMNVEV (reference sequence). The germline V and J ends were trimmed by 5 bases and 0 bases, with 11 bases remaining between them. The CDR3 loop spans 15 amino acids. DNA for the CDR3: TGTGCCAGCAGTCCGGACAACTATAGCAATCAGCCCCAGCATTTT. Translating it yields CASSPDNYSNQPQHF.

This chain connects TRBV15 to TRBJ2-5; 10 bases match TRBD1. The CDR3 has 15 amino acids. The V and J ends lost 1 base and 4 bases, in that order; junction bases with no gene match: 3. The germline V gene encodes CDR1 LNHNV and CDR2 YYDKDF (reference sequence). This CDR3 is CATSRVRQGAETQYF. CDR3 nucleotide sequence: TGTGCCACCAGCAGAGTTCGACAGGGGGCAGAGACCCAGTACTTC.

V and J are TRBV21-1 and TRBJ2-1; the table gives TRBD2 as D, unverified against the DNA. TRBV21-1 is described as a pseudogene. The CDR3 totals 17 residues. CDR3 residues: CASSPCSTSGSGGEQFF. CDR3 sequence (DNA): TGTGCCAGCAGCCCCTGTTCGACTAGCGGGAGCGGTGGTGAGCAGTTCTTC.

The chain employs TRBV6-1 and TRBJ1-1, with D perhaps matching TRBD1 (5 bases). Germline loops: CDR1 MNHNS, CDR2 SASEGT. Trimming cost V 3 bases and J 2 bases, with 7 bases left between them. The CDR3 runs to 13 residues. CDR3 in DNA: TGTGCCAGCAGTGAGGGACCTAACACTGAAGCTTTCTTT. This translates into CASSEGPNTEAFF.

The genes are TRBV27 and TRBJ2-1, with 9 bases identical to TRBD1. The V gene end was trimmed by 2 bases and the J gene end by 7 bases; junction bases not matched to a gene: 3. CDR3 length: 14 residues. The germline V gene encodes CDR1 MNHEY and CDR2 SMNVEV (reference sequence). The CDR3 bases are TGTGCCAGCAGTTTAACGGGACAGGGAAATGAGCAGTTCTTC. This encodes CASSLTGQGNEQFF.

V usage is TRBV5-1 and J usage is TRBJ2-7; D call uncertain. With 0 bases removed from V and 4 bases from J, the gap between germline ends came to 5 bases. The CDR3 loop spans 12 amino acids. The germline V gene encodes CDR1 SGHRS and CDR2 YFSETQ. As DNA, the CDR3 is TGCGCCAGCAGCTTGGAGAAATACGAGCAGTACTTC. It is translated as CASSLEKYEQYF.

Only one count was recorded for this clone. The chain has TRBV28 and TRBJ1-5; a weak D match, TRBD1 (5 bases). V was clipped by 6 bases and J by 7 bases, with 16 bases between them. Germline values: CDR1 MDHEN, CDR2 SYDVKM. The CDR3 length is 14 residues. The CDR3 nucleotides read TGTGCCAGCAGCCATGCAGGGAATAACCAGCCCCAGCATTTT. It specifies CASSHAGNNQPQHF. The full variable domain, its missing parts supplied by reference TRBV28 and TRBJ1-5, is DVKVTQSSRYLVKRTGEKVFLECVQDMDHENMFWYRQDPGLGLRLIYFSYDVKMKEKGDIPEGYSVSREKKERFSLILESASTNQTSMYLCASSHAGNNQPQHFGDGTRLSIL.